Listed here are 32 T cell receptor beta chains from one sample, sequenced in a study of blood T cell repertoires in COVID-19. The method was immunoSEQ multiplex PCR; TCRdb's version includes in-frame clones alone and lacks a portion of them. The table records around 110,000 clones, around 78% of them present only once. Specimen: peripheral blood. The receptors here all came from a man aged 25-45 years with acute or convalescent COVID-19.

This chain joins TRBV2 and TRBJ2-2; 9 positions match TRBD1. This CDR3 has 14 amino acids. Germline V lookup: CDR1 SNHLY, CDR2 FYNNEI. The J segment lost 3 bases and the V segment lost 6 bases, leaving 2 bases of the junction unmatched. The CDR3 coding sequence is TGTGCCAGCAGAGGACAGGGGTACACCGGGGAGCTGTTTTTT. This sequence encodes CASRGQGYTGELFF. Full variable domain (missing parts from reference TRBV2 and TRBJ2-2): EPEVTQTPSHQVTQMGQEVILRCVPISNHLYFYWYRQILGQKVEFLVSFYNNEISEKSEIFDDQFSVERPDGSNFTLKIRSTKLEDSAMYFCASRGQGYTGELFFGEGSRLTVL.

The genes are TRBV5-1 and TRBJ2-5, with 8 bases aligning to TRBD2. CDR3 length: 16 amino acids. V shed 0 bases, J shed 4 bases, and the junction held 8 bases outside the gene matches. Germline CDR1 and CDR2: SGHRS and YFSETQ. The CDR3: CASSLVGRGARETQYF. CDR3 DNA: TGCGCCAGCAGCTTGGTGGGGCGGGGGGCCAGAGAGACCCAGTACTTC.

The CDR3 protein is CASTWDRDNSPLHF. Here the CDR3 DNA reads TGTGCCAGCACCTGGGACAGGGATAATTCACCCCTCCACTTT. V usage is TRBV11-1 and J usage is TRBJ1-6; 9 nucleotides match TRBD1. This CDR3 is built from 14 residues. Trimming cost V 7 bases and J 5 bases; bases outside gene matches: 3. Germline V gene data show CDR1 as SGHAT and CDR2 as FQDESV (reference sequence).

The chain is built from TRBV5-6 and TRBJ2-7; the match to TRBD1 covers 8 bases. This CDR3 comprises 14 residues. V lost 4 bases and J lost 6; bases outside the gene matches: 9. Germline CDR1 is SGHDT and CDR2 is YYEEEE. CDR3 in DNA: TGTGCCAGCAGCCACCGGACAGGGTGGATCGAGCAGTACTTC. Translation: CASSHRTGWIEQYF.

Here the CDR3 reads CASSPGQSLGYTF. The CDR3 DNA sequence: TGTGCCAGCAGCCCGGGACAATCGTTAGGCTACACCTTC. The chain joins TRBV27 to TRBJ1-2; TRBD1 might be the D (6 bases). CDR3 length equals 13 residues. Trimming removed 6 bases at V and 8 bases at J, with 16 bases between. Germline V gene data show CDR1 as MNHEY and CDR2 as SMNVEV (reference sequence).

This clone was observed a few times. V and J are TRBV10-3 and TRBJ2-7; 13 bases are shared with TRBD2. The CDR3 extends over 13 amino acids. V lost 10 bases to trimming and J lost 5 bases; unmatched junction nucleotides: 5. CDR1 ENHRY and CDR2 SYGVKD come from the germline V gene. CDR3 coding DNA: TGTGCCACCGTAGGACTAGCGGGGGACGAGCAGTACTTC. It codes for CATVGLAGDEQYF.

This clone was recorded once. V is TRBV6-4 and J is TRBJ2-1, with 14 bases that match TRBD2. Germline CDR1 reads MRHNA; CDR2 reads SNTAGT. The CDR3 totals 16 residues. V trimming: 4 bases; J trimming: 9 bases; junction bases outside the gene matches: 8. The CDR3 coding sequence is TGTGCCAGCAGTGGCCGGGGACTAGCGGGAGTGGGTGAGCAGTTCTTC. Translated, it gives CASSGRGLAGVGEQFF.

The chain is built from TRBV2 and TRBJ2-2; 9 bases line up with TRBD2. Germline values: CDR1 SNHLY, CDR2 FYNNEI. This CDR3 comprises 21 residues. The junction had 16 bases not matched to a gene; V was cut back by 0 bases and J by 2 bases. CDR3 nucleotides: TGTGCCAGCAGTGAAGCCCCCTGGGCGGGGGGGGATTTAATCAACACCGGGGAGCTGTTTTTT. Protein product: CASSEAPWAGGDLINTGELFF.

V is TRBV20-1 and J is TRBJ2-4; D gene unclear. The CDR3 sequence is 11 residues long. Trimming cost V 8 bases and J 0 bases, with 5 bases left between them. Germline V gene lookup returns CDR1 DFQATT and CDR2 SNEGSKA (reference sequence). Here the CDR3 DNA reads TGCAGTCAGGAAGCCAAAAACATTCAGTACTTC. It encodes CSQEAKNIQYF.

The V call is TRBV19, the J call TRBJ1-1, with TRBD1 as a possible D gene (5 bases). With 4 bases removed from V and 1 base from J, the gap between germline ends came to 7 bases. In germline, CDR1 is LNHDA, CDR2 SQIVND (reference sequence). The CDR3 spans 13 residues. Here the CDR3 DNA reads TGTGCCAGTAGTACGGGGGGGAACACTGAAGCTTTCTTT. Translation: CASSTGGNTEAFF. The whole variable domain, filled in from reference TRBV19 and TRBJ1-1, reads DGGITQSPKYLFRKEGQNVTLSCEQNLNHDAMYWYRQDPGQGLRLIYYSQIVNDFQKGDIAEGYSVSREKKESFPLTVTSAQKNPTAFYLCASSTGGNTEAFFGQGTRLTVV.

The rearrangement joins TRBV1 to TRBJ1-3; the table's D call, TRBD1, was not checked against the DNA. TRBV1 is termed a pseudogene. The CDR3 is 17 residues long. Written as DNA, the CDR3 is TGCACCAGCAGCGGGCGTCGGGACAGGGAATCTGGAAACACCATATATTTT. Encoded protein: CTSSGRRDRESGNTIYF.

The chain carries TRBV27 and TRBJ2-3, with 7 bases fitting TRBD1. The CDR3 covers 13 residues. V shed 10 bases and J 0 bases; nucleotides not matched to a gene: 4. Germline lookup yields CDR1 MNHEY and CDR2 SMNVEV (reference sequence). The DNA for the CDR3 is TGTGCCACCACGGGACAGAGCACAGATACGCAGTATTTT. Amino acids: CATTGQSTDTQYF.

CDR3 protein: CATSRGTGLSSGNTIYF. The CDR3 DNA follows: TGTGCCACCAGCCGCGGGACAGGCCTATCCTCTGGAAACACCATATATTTT. The chain recombines TRBV15 with TRBJ1-3; 8 bases are shared with TRBD1. Germline-derived CDR1 and CDR2 are LNHNV and YYDKDF (reference sequence). V was pared by 5 bases and J by 0 bases, with 9 bases of the junction left unmatched. This CDR3 contains 17 residues.

The CDR3 nucleotides are TGTGCCACCGGGACAGGAGATTACACTGAAGCTTTCTTT. Translation gives CATGTGDYTEAFF. The chain has TRBV6-5 and TRBJ1-1; TRBD1 aligns across 8 bases. This CDR3 comprises 13 residues. The germline gives CDR1 MNHEY, CDR2 SVGAGI. Trimming at V came to 10 bases and at J to 3 bases, leaving 7 bases not matched to a gene.

In its sample, this clone was seen a few times. The V gene is TRBV9, the J gene TRBJ1-1; tentative D call: TRBD1 (5 bases). Germline CDR1 and CDR2: SGDLS and YYNGEE. The V end was cut by 3 bases, the J end by 3 bases, with 12 bases between. This CDR3 has 14 residues. As DNA, the CDR3 is TGTGCCAGCAGCGCGCAGGGTCGCCACACTGAAGCTTTCTTT. This translates into CASSAQGRHTEAFF.

V gene TRBV5-8 combines with J gene TRBJ1-5; D possibly corresponds to TRBD1 (6 bases). The CDR3 covers 16 residues. V was clipped by 4 bases and J by 3 bases, with 17 bases between them. Germline V gene data show CDR1 as SGHTS and CDR2 as YDEGEE. CDR3 in amino acids: CASSGPDRRFNQPQHF. CDR3 in DNA: TGTGCCAGCAGCGGGCCCGACAGGAGATTCAATCAGCCCCAGCATTTT.

The chain has TRBV11-2 and TRBJ2-3; D remains ambiguous. The CDR3 runs to 13 residues. The germline V gene encodes CDR1 SGHAT and CDR2 FQNNGV. Between the trimmed V and J ends, which lost 0 bases and 2 bases, there was a span of 3 bases. The CDR3 DNA reads as TGTGCCAGCAGCTTAGAGTACACAGATACGCAGTATTTT. Protein: CASSLEYTDTQYF. Full variable domain (missing parts from reference TRBV11-2 and TRBJ2-3): EAGVAQSPRYKIIEKRQSVAFWCNPISGHATLYWYQQILGQGPKLLIQFQNNGVVDDSQLPKDRFSAERLKGVDSTLKIQPAKLEDSAVYLCASSLEYTDTQYFGPGTRLTVL.

This clone was counted between two and nine times. The rearrangement joins TRBV9 to TRBJ1-4; 7 bases agree with TRBD1. Germline V gene lookup returns CDR1 SGDLS and CDR2 YYNGEE. This CDR3 region has 14 residues. V lost 6 bases, J lost 8 bases, and 10 bases stayed unmatched. The CDR3: CASNLQGTGEKLFF. The CDR3 nucleotides read TGTGCCAGCAACCTACAGGGGACGGGAGAAAAACTGTTTTTT.

The chain joins TRBV5-1 to TRBJ2-7, with D possibly TRBD2 on 6 matching bases. Germline V gene lookup returns CDR1 SGHRS and CDR2 YFSETQ. V lost 4 bases and J 1 base, leaving 18 bases between the germline ends. This CDR3 is 16 amino acids long. The CDR3 is CASSHWRGTDSYEQYF. The CDR3 DNA is TGCGCCAGCAGCCACTGGCGGGGAACGGATTCCTACGAGCAGTACTTC.

The chain combines TRBV27 with TRBJ1-1; 10 nucleotides line up with TRBD1. Looked up from germline, CDR1 is MNHEY and CDR2 is SMNVEV (reference sequence). Germline trimming cut 6 bases from V and 5 bases from J; bases unmatched to any gene: 15. This CDR3 spans 17 amino acids. Here the CDR3 reads CASSATGTGAGWTEAFF. In DNA, the CDR3 is TGTGCCAGCAGCGCTACAGGGACAGGGGCGGGGTGGACTGAAGCTTTCTTT.

The chain links TRBV19 to TRBJ1-2; possibly TRBD1 for D (5 bases). Germline assignment: CDR1 LNHDA and CDR2 SQIVND (reference sequence). Trimming took 3 bases from V and 7 from J, leaving 18 bases between them. The CDR3 spans 15 residues. CDR3 loop: CASSILQGDRSGYTF. Written as DNA, the CDR3 is TGTGCCAGTAGTATCCTTCAGGGTGATAGAAGTGGCTACACCTTC.

This clone has more than one count but fewer than ten. The rearrangement uses TRBV7-8 and TRBJ1-2, with 8 bases identical to TRBD1. CDR3 size: 15 residues. The junction had 8 bases not matched to a gene; V was cut back by 2 bases and J by 6 bases. The V gene's germline CDR1 is SGHVS and CDR2 FQNEAQ. CDR3 in amino acids: CASSLRDRGWHGYTF. The DNA for the CDR3 is TGTGCCAGCAGCTTACGAGACAGGGGTTGGCATGGCTACACCTTC.

This clone was observed a few times. J is TRBJ1-2 and V is TRBV5-5, with 9 positions matching TRBD1. Germline CDR1 SGHKS, CDR2 YYEKEE (reference sequence). This CDR3 spans 13 amino acids. J was trimmed by 7 bases and V by 1 base; bases with no gene match: 2. The CDR3 reads CASSLTGGGGYTF. The DNA for the CDR3 is TGTGCCAGCAGCTTGACAGGGGGCGGTGGCTACACCTTC.

The V and J genes are TRBV3-1 (or the pseudogene TRBV3-2) and TRBJ2-3; possible D gene TRBD2, 7 bases. The CDR3 covers 16 residues. V was trimmed by 0 bases and J by 0 bases, leaving 10 bases between them. Germline-derived CDR1 and CDR2 are LGHDT and YNNKEL (reference sequence). The CDR3 DNA reads TGTGCCAGCAGCCAAGATGCGGGGGCTAGCACAGATACGCAGTATTTT. This codes for CASSQDAGASTDTQYF.

V usage is TRBV29-1 and J usage is TRBJ2-5; maybe TRBD2 (6 bases). The ends were cut back, 5 bases at V and 7 bases at J, with 14 bases in the middle. CDR3 size: 12 residues. The germline CDR1 and CDR2 sequences are SQVTM and ANQGSEA. The CDR3 DNA is TGCAGCGTTTTCGGGGACTCGGGGACCCAGTACTTC. This translates into CSVFGDSGTQYF.

V and J are TRBV5-6 and TRBJ2-5; the D gene is possibly TRBD2 (5 bases). Trimming shortened V by 5 bases and J by 1 base, and 12 bases separated the two germline ends. Germline CDR1 reads SGHDT; CDR2 reads YYEEEE. CDR3 length equals 14 residues. The CDR3 bases are TGTGCCAGCAGGACCGAGCGGCCCCAAGAGACCCAGTACTTC. Protein sequence: CASRTERPQETQYF. Based on the CDR3 plus reference TRBV5-6 and TRBJ2-5, the full variable domain is DAGVTQSPTHLIKTRGQQVTLRCSPKSGHDTVSWYQQALGQGPQFIFQYYEEEERQRGNFPDRFSGHQFPNYSSELNVNALLLGDSALYLCASRTERPQETQYFGPGTRLLVL.

The chain combines TRBV3-1 (or the pseudogene TRBV3-2) with TRBJ2-2; 15 bases align to TRBD2. There are 19 residues in the CDR3. CDR1 and CDR2 (germline): LGHDT, YNNKEL (reference sequence). With 4 bases clipped from V and 6 bases from J, the junction kept 12 bases outside the gene matches. This chain's CDR3 is CASSRTWTSGRAAAGELFF. Here the CDR3 DNA reads TGTGCCAGCAGCCGCACCTGGACTAGCGGGAGGGCCGCGGCCGGGGAGCTGTTTTTT.

J is TRBJ2-7 and V is TRBV27; 7 bases fit TRBD1. The V segment lost 6 bases and the J segment 2 bases; nucleotides outside the gene matches: 7. The CDR3 runs to 14 residues. CDR1 is MNHEY and CDR2 is SMNVEV in the germline V gene (reference sequence). This chain's CDR3 is CASRGQLPPYEQYF. DNA of the CDR3: TGTGCCAGCAGGGGACAGCTACCCCCCTACGAGCAGTACTTC.

The chain couples TRBV5-4 to TRBJ1-2; D remains ambiguous. Germline V gene sequence: CDR1 SGHNT, CDR2 YYREEE (reference sequence). The CDR3 is 15 amino acids. The ends were cut back, 1 base at V and 0 bases at J, with 10 bases in the middle. The CDR3 DNA reads TGTGCCAGCAGCTTGTGGGCAGTCACTAACTATGGCTACACCTTC. Translating it yields CASSLWAVTNYGYTF.

This chain connects TRBV4-1 to TRBJ1-5; 7 nucleotides agree with TRBD1. Germline V lookup: CDR1 MGHRA, CDR2 YSYEKL. V lost 2 bases and J lost 1; bases outside the gene matches: 5. The CDR3 contains 16 residues. CDR3 sequence (DNA): TGCGCCAGCAGCCAACAGGGGGGCTGGAGCAATCAGCCCCAGCATTTT. Translating it yields CASSQQGGWSNQPQHF.

The genes are TRBV7-8 and TRBJ2-5; TRBD2 matches 9 bases. Germline loops: CDR1 SGHVS, CDR2 FQNEAQ. The CDR3 sequence is 15 residues long. J was trimmed by 5 bases and V by 5 bases; bases with no gene match: 9. The chain's CDR3 is CASSGSGGGDETQYF. The DNA for the CDR3 is TGTGCCAGCAGCGGGTCTGGCGGGGGGGATGAGACCCAGTACTTC.

V usage is TRBV5-1 and J usage is TRBJ1-1; 10 nucleotides line up with TRBD1. The CDR3 is 17 residues long. V shed 3 bases and J 1 base; nucleotides not matched to a gene: 9. Germline values: CDR1 SGHRS, CDR2 YFSETQ. The CDR3 spells CASSWPPGQGSNTEAFF. DNA of the CDR3: TGCGCCAGCAGCTGGCCCCCGGGACAGGGGTCGAACACTGAAGCTTTCTTT.